The rows below give T cell receptor beta chains drawn from one sample of a study of regulatory T cells in long-lasting Graves disease. In TCRdb, the multiplex PCR reads were re-called with MiXCR into one record per CDR3 protein. The repertoire includes hundreds of thousands of distinct CDR3 sequences, about 12% of them detected once, and around 10% sits in the top ten. The sample also formed part of further work on T cells in Graves' hyperthyroidism and ophthalmopathy.

Sequenced material: peripheral blood mononuclear cells (PBMCs), taken at new diagnosis, from a patient treated with antithyroid drugs. The source is a woman aged 25 to 39 with Graves disease. Each CDR3 is given with its conserved first and last residue. Each record gives: clone size, D gene, J gene, V gene, CDR3 DNA, CDR3 protein. A D gene is named only where the DNA matches it firmly. Where a row states a size, it is once, few, many or the class of an expanded clone; other rows omit it.

size: many; D: TRBD2; J: TRBJ2-1; V: TRBV3-1; DNA: TGTGCCAGTGGACTAGCGGGAGGCTCCTACAATGAGCAGTTCTTC; CDR3: CASGLAGGSYNEQFF
size: .; D: TRBD2; J: TRBJ2-1; V: TRBV6-1; DNA: TGTGCCAGCAGTGATCTAGCGGGAGGAGGTGAGCAGTTCTTC; CDR3: CASSDLAGGGEQFF
size: .; D: .; J: TRBJ1-2; V: TRBV4-1; DNA: TGCGCCAGCAGCCAAGATGTAAGGTCCGTCTATGGCTACACCTTC; CDR3: CASSQDVRSVYGYTF
size: few; D: .; J: TRBJ2-2; V: TRBV6-2/TRBV6-3; DNA: TGTGCCAGCAGTGAATTGGGGACCGGGGAGCTGTTTTTT; CDR3: CASSELGTGELFF
size: few; D: .; J: TRBJ2-2; V: TRBV9; DNA: TGTGCCAGCAGCGTCGAGGGCCTTATCGGGGAGCTGTTTTTT; CDR3: CASSVEGLIGELFF
size: many; D: .; J: TRBJ1-5; V: TRBV30; DNA: TGTGCCTGGAGTGTAATGGCAGCTAATCAGCCCCAGCATTTT; CDR3: CAWSVMAANQPQHF
size: many; D: TRBD1; J: TRBJ1-5; V: TRBV2; DNA: TGTGCCAGCAGTGATTTCGGACAGGGGTGGTTTCAGCCCCAGCATTTT; CDR3: CASSDFGQGWFQPQHF
size: many; D: TRBD1; J: TRBJ1-5; V: TRBV28; DNA: TGTGCCAGCAGCCCGGGGACAGGGGGCTGGCAGCCCCAGCATTTT; CDR3: CASSPGTGGWQPQHF
size: many; D: TRBD2; J: TRBJ2-1; V: TRBV11-2; DNA: TGTGCCAGCAGTTTTCTAGCGGGAGCTTCACCCCTGTACAATGAGCAGTTCTTC; CDR3: CASSFLAGASPLYNEQFF
size: many; D: .; J: TRBJ1-2; V: TRBV7-2; DNA: TGTGCCAGCAGCTTCCCAGGGGTGGCTAGCTACACCTTC; CDR3: CASSFPGVASYTF
size: .; D: .; J: TRBJ2-3; V: TRBV7-9; DNA: TGTGCCAGCAGCCGTCGTGGTAACGCAGATACGCAGTATTTT; CDR3: CASSRRGNADTQYF
size: .; D: .; J: TRBJ2-7; V: TRBV20-1; DNA: TGCAGTGCTAGAGCCCGAGAGGAGTCCCCCTACGAGCAGTACTTC; CDR3: CSARAREESPYEQYF
size: many; D: .; J: TRBJ1-1; V: TRBV20-1; DNA: TGCAGTGTAGCGAATGCCGTTTTCACTGAAGCTTTCTTT; CDR3: CSVANAVFTEAFF
size: few; D: TRBD2; J: TRBJ2-1; V: TRBV7-8; DNA: TGTGCCAGCAGCGGAAGGGGACTAGCGGACTCCTACAATGAGCAGTTCTTC; CDR3: CASSGRGLADSYNEQFF
size: many; D: .; J: TRBJ1-2; V: TRBV3-1; DNA: TGTGCCAGCAGCCAAGTCGGCGGGGTGGACAGATCGCTCGCTAACTATGGCTACACCTTC; CDR3: CASSQVGGVDRSLANYGYTF
size: many; D: TRBD2; J: TRBJ2-7; V: TRBV5-1; DNA: TGCGCCAGCAGCCTATTGACTAGCGGGAGCTACGAGCAGTACTTC; CDR3: CASSLLTSGSYEQYF